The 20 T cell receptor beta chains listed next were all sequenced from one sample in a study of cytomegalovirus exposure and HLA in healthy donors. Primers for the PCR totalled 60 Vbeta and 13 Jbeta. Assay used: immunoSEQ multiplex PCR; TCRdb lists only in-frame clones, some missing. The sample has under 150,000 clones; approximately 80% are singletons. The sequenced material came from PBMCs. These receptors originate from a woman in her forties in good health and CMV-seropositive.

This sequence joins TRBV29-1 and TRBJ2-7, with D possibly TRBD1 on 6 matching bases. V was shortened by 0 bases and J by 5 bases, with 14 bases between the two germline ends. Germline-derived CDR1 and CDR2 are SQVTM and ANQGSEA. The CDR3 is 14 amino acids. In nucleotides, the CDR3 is TGCAGCGTTGAAGATCTATCCAGGGGCCACGAGCAGTACTTC. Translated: CSVEDLSRGHEQYF.

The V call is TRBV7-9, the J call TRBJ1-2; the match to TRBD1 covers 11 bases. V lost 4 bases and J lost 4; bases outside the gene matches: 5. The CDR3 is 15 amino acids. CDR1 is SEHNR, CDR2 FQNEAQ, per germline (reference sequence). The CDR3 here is CASSSGTGGAYGYTF. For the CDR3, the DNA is TGTGCCAGCAGCTCAGGGACAGGGGGAGCCTATGGCTACACCTTC.

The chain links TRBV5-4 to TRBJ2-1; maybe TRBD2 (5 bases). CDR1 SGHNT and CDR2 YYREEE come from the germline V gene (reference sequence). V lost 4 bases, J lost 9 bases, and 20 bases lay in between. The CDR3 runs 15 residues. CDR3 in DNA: TGTGCCAGCAGCCCAACTGCAGCGGCCGCGGGTGAGCAGTTCTTC. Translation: CASSPTAAAAGEQFF.

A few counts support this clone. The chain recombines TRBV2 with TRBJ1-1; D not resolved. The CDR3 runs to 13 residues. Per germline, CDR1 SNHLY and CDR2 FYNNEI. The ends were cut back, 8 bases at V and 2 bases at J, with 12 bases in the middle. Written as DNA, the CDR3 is TGTGCCAGCGCCCGGCGGCTAAACACTGAAGCTTTCTTT. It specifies CASARRLNTEAFF.

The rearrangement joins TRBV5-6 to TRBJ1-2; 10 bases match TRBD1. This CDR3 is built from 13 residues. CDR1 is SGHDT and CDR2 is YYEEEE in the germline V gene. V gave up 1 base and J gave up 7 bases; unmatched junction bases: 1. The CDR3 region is CASSLRTGGGYTF. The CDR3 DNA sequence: TGTGCCAGCAGCTTGCGGACAGGGGGTGGCTACACCTTC.

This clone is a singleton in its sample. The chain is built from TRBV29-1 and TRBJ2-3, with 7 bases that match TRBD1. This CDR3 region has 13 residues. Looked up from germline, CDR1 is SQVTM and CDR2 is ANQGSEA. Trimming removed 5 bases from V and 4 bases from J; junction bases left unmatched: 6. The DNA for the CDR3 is TGCAGCGTTTGGCAGGGGGAAGCAGATACGCAGTATTTT. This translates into CSVWQGEADTQYF.

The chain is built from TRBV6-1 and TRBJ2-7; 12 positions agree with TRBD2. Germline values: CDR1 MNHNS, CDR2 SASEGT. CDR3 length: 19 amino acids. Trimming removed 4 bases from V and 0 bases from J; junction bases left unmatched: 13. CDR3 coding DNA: TGTGCCAGCAGTGTCTGGCTAGCGGGAGGGACTCTTATCTCCTACGAGCAGTACTTC. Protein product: CASSVWLAGGTLISYEQYF.

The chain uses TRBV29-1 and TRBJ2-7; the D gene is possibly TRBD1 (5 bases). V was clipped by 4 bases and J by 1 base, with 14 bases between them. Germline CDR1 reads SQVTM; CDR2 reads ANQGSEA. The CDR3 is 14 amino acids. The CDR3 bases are TGCAGCGTTGGGTTCGACAGCCGGTCCTACGAGCAGTACTTC. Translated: CSVGFDSRSYEQYF.

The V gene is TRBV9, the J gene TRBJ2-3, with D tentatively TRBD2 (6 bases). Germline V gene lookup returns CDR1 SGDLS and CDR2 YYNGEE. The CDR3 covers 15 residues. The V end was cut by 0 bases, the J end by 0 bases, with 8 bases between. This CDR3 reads CASSVGAGSTDTQYF. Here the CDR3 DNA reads TGTGCCAGCAGCGTAGGGGCGGGAAGCACAGATACGCAGTATTTT.

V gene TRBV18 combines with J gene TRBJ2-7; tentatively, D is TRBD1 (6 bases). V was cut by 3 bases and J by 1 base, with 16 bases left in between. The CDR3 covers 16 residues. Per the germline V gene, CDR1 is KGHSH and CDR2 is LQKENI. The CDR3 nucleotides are TGTGCCAGCTCACCCCTACCGCCGACAGGTTCCTACGAGCAGTACTTC. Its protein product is CASSPLPPTGSYEQYF.

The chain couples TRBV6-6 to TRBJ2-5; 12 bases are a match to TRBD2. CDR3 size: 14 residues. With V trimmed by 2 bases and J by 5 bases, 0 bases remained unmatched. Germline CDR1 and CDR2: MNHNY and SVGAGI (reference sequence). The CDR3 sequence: CASSYTSGGETQYF. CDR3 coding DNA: TGTGCCAGCAGTTACACTAGCGGGGGGGAGACCCAGTACTTC.

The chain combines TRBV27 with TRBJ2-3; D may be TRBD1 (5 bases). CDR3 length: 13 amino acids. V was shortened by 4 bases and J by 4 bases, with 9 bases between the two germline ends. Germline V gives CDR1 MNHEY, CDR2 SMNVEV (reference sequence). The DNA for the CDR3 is TGTGCCAGCAGTTCTAGGGGTCCAGATACGCAGTATTTT. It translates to CASSSRGPDTQYF.

The CDR3 region has the DNA TGTGCCAGCAGCTTCCGAGAGTTCTATGGCTACACCTTC. Translated, it gives CASSFREFYGYTF. The chain carries TRBV7-9 and TRBJ1-2, with D uncertain. CDR3 length: 13 residues. From germline, CDR1 is SEHNR and CDR2 FQNEAQ (reference sequence). V was trimmed by 3 bases and J by 4 bases, leaving 9 bases between them.

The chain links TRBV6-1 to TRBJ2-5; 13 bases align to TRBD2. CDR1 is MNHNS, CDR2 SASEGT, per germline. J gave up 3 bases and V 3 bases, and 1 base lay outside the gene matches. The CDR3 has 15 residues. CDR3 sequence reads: CASSETSGGKETQYF. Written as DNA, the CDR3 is TGTGCCAGCAGTGAGACTAGCGGGGGGAAAGAGACCCAGTACTTC.

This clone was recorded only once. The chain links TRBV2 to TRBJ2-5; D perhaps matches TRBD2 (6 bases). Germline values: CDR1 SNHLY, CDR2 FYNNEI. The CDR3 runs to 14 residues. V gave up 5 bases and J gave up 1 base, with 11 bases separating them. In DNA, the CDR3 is TGTGCCAGCAGTACCTGGGGGGTCCAAGAGACCCAGTACTTC. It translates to CASSTWGVQETQYF. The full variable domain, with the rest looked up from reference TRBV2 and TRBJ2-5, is EPEVTQTPSHQVTQMGQEVILRCVPISNHLYFYWYRQILGQKVEFLVSFYNNEISEKSEIFDDQFSVERPDGSNFTLKIRSTKLEDSAMYFCASSTWGVQETQYFGPGTRLLVL.

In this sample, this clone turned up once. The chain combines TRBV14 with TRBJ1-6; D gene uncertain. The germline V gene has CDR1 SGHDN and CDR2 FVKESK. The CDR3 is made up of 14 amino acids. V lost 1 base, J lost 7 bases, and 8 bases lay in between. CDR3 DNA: TGTGCCAGCAGCCAAGCCAGTCCGAATTCACCCCTCCACTTT. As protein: CASSQASPNSPLHF.

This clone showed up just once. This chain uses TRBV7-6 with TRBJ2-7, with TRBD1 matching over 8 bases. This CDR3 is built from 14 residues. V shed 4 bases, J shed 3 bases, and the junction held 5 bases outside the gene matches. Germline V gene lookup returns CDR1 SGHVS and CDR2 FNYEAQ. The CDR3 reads CASSSDRENYEQYF. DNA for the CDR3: TGTGCCAGCAGCTCGGACAGGGAGAACTACGAGCAGTACTTC.

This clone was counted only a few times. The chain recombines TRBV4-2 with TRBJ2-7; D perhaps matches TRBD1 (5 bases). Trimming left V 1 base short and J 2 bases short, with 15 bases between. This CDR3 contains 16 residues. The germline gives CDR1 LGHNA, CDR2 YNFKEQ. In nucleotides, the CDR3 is TGTGCCAGCAGCCAAGTTAGGGGAAGGGATACCTACGAGCAGTACTTC. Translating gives CASSQVRGRDTYEQYF.

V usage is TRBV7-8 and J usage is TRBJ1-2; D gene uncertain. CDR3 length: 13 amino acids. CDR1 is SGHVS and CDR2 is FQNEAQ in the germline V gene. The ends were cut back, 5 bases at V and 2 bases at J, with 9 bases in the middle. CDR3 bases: TGTGCCAGCAGCGGAGATATAAACTATGGCTACACCTTC. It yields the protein CASSGDINYGYTF.

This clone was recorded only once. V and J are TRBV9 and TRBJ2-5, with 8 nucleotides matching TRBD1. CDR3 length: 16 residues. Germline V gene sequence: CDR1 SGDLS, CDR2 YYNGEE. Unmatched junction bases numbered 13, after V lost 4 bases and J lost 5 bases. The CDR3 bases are TGTGCCAGCAGCCCAACAGGGGGGATCGGTGGGGAGACCCAGTACTTC. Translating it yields CASSPTGGIGGETQYF.